The 5 T cell receptor beta chains listed next were all sequenced from one sample in a study of blood T cell repertoires in COVID-19. Profiling relied on immunoSEQ multiplex PCR, and the TCRdb table lists in-frame clones only, not all of them. The sample yields tens of thousands of clones, 70% to 90% seen once. Sample: peripheral blood. The receptors derive from a human donor in a cohort sampled during active COVID-19.

As DNA, the CDR3 is TGTGCCAGCAGCTTAGTCCGGACTAGGAACACCGGGGAGCTGTTTTTT. The encoded protein is CASSLVRTRNTGELFF. This sequence joins TRBV7-6 and TRBJ2-2, with 7 bases that match TRBD2. CDR3 size: 16 residues. Germline values: CDR1 SGHVS, CDR2 FNYEAQ. J was trimmed by 1 base and V by 1 base; bases with no gene match: 3. Together with reference TRBV7-6 and TRBJ2-2, the CDR3 gives the full variable domain: GAGVSQSPRYKVTKRGQDVALRCDPISGHVSLYWYRQALGQGPEFLTYFNYEAQQDKSGLPNDRFSAERPEGSISTLTIQRTEQRDSAMYRCASSLVRTRNTGELFFGEGSRLTVL.

This chain connects TRBV18 to TRBJ2-3; a possible D gene is TRBD2 (5 bases). V was cut by 5 bases and J by 4 bases, with 10 bases left in between. The CDR3 has 13 residues. CDR1 is KGHSH, CDR2 LQKENI, per germline. The CDR3 coding sequence is TGTGCCAGCTCAGACGGGGTCGCAGATACGCAGTATTTT. Amino acid sequence: CASSDGVADTQYF.

The rearrangement links TRBV28 to TRBJ2-4, with a weak D call TRBD2 (6 bases). V lost 8 bases and J lost 1, with 15 bases in between. The CDR3 has 15 residues. CDR1 is MDHEN and CDR2 is SYDVKM in the germline V gene. DNA for the CDR3: TGTGCCAGCCTCGGGACTGGAGGGGCCAAAAACATTCAGTACTTC. As protein: CASLGTGGAKNIQYF.

J is TRBJ1-5 and V is TRBV6-5; 8 nucleotides agree with TRBD1. CDR1 MNHEY and CDR2 SVGAGI come from the germline V gene. Trimming removed 6 bases from V and 1 base from J; junction bases left unmatched: 5. The CDR3 is 15 residues long. CDR3 region: CASSSTGESNQPQHF. The CDR3 DNA reads as TGTGCCAGCAGCTCGACAGGGGAGAGCAATCAGCCCCAGCATTTT.

DNA for the CDR3: TGTGCCAGCAGCTGGAGTCAGAACACTGAAGCTTTCTTT. The encoded protein is CASSWSQNTEAFF. V and J are TRBV5-6 and TRBJ1-1; D remains unclear. The CDR3 spans 13 residues. The V gene lost 3 bases and the J gene lost 1 base, with 7 bases spanning the gap. Germline values: CDR1 SGHDT, CDR2 YYEEEE.